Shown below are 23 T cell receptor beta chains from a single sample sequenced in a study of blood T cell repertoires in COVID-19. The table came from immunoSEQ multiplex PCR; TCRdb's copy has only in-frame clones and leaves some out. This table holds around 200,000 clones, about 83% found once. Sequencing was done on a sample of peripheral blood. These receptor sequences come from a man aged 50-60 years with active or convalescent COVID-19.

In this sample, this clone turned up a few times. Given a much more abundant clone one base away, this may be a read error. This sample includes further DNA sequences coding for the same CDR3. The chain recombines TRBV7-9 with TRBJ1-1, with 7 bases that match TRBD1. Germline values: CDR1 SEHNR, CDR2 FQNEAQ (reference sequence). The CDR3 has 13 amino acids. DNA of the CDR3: TGCGCCAGCAGGGGGGGGATAAGCACTGAAGCTTTCTTT. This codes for CASRGGISTEAFF.

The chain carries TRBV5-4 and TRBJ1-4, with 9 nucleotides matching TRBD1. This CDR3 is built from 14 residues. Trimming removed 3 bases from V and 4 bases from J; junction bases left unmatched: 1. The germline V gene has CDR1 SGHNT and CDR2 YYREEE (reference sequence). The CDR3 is CASSSGQGNEKLFF. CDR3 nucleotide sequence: TGTGCCAGCAGCTCGGGACAGGGTAATGAAAAACTGTTTTTT.

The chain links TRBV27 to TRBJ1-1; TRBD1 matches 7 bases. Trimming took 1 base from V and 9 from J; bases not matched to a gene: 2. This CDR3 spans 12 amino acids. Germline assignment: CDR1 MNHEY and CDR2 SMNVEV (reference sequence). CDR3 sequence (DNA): TGTGCCAGCAGTTTATTGGGACAGCAAGCTTTCTTT. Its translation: CASSLLGQQAFF.

The CDR3 protein is CASSSLAGGPVETQYF. The CDR3 DNA is TGTGCCAGCAGCTCACTAGCGGGGGGGCCGGTTGAGACCCAGTACTTC. The rearrangement links TRBV9 to TRBJ2-5, with 13 bases that match TRBD2. The V gene end was trimmed by 4 bases and the J gene end by 5 bases; junction bases not matched to a gene: 8. The CDR3 has 16 amino acids. Germline-derived CDR1 and CDR2 are SGDLS and YYNGEE.

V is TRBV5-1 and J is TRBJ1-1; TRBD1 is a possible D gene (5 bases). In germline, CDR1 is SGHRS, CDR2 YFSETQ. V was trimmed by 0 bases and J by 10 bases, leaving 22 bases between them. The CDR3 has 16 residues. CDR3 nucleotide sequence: TGCGCCAGCAGCTTGGCCTCACAGGCACCCAGGTCTGGAGCTTTCTTT. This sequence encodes CASSLASQAPRSGAFF.

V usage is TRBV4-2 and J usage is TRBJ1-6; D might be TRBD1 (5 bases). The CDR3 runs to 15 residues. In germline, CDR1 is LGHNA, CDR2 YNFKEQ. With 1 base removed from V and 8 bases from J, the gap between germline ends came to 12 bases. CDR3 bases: TGTGCCAGCAGCCAAGGGGGGGATGTTTATTCACCCCTCCACTTT. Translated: CASSQGGDVYSPLHF.

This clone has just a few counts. The CDR3 is CSVLGFSNTEAFF. CDR3 coding DNA: TGCAGCGTTCTGGGCTTTTCTAACACTGAAGCTTTCTTT. This chain joins TRBV29-1 and TRBJ1-1; D gene uncertain. Germline CDR1 and CDR2: SQVTM and ANQGSEA. Trimming pared 5 bases from V and 2 bases from J, leaving 12 bases between. The CDR3 contains 13 residues.

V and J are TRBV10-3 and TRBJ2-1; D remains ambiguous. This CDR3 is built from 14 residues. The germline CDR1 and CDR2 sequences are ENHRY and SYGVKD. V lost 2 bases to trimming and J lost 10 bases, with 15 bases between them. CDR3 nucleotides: TGTGCCATCAGTGAGGAGGCTACCCCCAGAGAGCAGTTCTTC. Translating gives CAISEEATPREQFF.

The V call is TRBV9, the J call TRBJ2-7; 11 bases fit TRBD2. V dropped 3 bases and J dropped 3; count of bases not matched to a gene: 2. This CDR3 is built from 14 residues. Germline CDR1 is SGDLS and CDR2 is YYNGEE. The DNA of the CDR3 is TGTGCCAGCAGCGGTGGACTAGCGGGCTACGAGCAGTACTTC. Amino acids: CASSGGLAGYEQYF. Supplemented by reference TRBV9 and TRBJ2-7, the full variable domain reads DSGVTQTPKHLITATGQRVTLRCSPRSGDLSVYWYQQSLDQGLQFLIQYYNGEERAKGNILERFSAQQFPDLHSELNLSSLELGDSALYFCASSGGLAGYEQYFGPGTRLTVT.

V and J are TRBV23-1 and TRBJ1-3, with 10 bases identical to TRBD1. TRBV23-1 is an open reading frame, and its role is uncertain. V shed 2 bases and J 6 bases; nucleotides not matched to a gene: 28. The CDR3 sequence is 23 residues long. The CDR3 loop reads CASSQNPVNTGTGVFSRKNTIYF. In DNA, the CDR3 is TGCGCCAGCAGTCAAAACCCCGTTAACACCGGGACAGGGGTCTTCAGCCGGAAAAACACCATATATTTT.

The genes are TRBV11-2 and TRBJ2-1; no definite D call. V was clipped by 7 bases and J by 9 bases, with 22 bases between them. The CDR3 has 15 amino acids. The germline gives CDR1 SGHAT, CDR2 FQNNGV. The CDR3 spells CASTHSSVGSIEQFF. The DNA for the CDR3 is TGTGCCAGCACCCATTCCTCAGTGGGCTCTATTGAGCAGTTCTTC.

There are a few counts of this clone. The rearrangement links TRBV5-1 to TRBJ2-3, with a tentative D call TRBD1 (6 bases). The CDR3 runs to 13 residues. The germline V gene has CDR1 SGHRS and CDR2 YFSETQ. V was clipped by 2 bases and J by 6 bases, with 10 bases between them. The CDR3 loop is CASSFRGMDTQYF. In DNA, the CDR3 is TGCGCCAGCAGCTTCAGGGGAATGGATACGCAGTATTTT.

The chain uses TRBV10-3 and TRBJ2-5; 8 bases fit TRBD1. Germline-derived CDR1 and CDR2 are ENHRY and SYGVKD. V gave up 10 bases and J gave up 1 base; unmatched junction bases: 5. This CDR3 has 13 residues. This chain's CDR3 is CATGQGGQETQYF. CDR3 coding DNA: TGTGCCACCGGACAGGGTGGCCAAGAGACCCAGTACTTC.

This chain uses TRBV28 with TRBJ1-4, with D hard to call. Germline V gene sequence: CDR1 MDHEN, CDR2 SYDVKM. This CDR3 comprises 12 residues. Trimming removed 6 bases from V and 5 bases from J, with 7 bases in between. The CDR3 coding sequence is TGTGCCAGCAGCCTTTCCAATGAAAAACTGTTTTTT. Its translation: CASSLSNEKLFF.

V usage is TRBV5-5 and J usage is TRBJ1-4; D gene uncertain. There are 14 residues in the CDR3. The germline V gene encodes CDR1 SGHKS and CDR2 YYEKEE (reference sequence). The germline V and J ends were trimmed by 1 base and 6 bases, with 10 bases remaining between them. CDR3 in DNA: TGTGCCAGCAGCTTGCTCAGGAATGATGAAAAACTGTTTTTT. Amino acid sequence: CASSLLRNDEKLFF.

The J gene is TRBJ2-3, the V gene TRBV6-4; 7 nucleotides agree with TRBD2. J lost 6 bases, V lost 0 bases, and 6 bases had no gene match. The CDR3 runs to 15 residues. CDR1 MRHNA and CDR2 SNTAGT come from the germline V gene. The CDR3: CASSDSASGRDTQYF. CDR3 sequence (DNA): TGTGCCAGCAGTGACTCGGCTAGCGGCCGGGATACGCAGTATTTT.

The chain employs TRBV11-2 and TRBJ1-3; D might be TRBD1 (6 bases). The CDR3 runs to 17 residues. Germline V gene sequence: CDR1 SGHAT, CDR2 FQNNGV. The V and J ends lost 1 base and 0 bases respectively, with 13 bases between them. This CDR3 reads CASSLAPGHLSGNTIYF. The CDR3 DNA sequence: TGTGCCAGCAGCTTAGCCCCGGGACACCTCTCTGGAAACACCATATATTTT.

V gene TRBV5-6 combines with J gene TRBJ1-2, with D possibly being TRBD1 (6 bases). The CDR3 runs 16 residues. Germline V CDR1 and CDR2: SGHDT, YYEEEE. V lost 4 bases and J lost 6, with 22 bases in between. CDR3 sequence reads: CASSTLRQALMDGYTF. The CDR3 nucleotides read TGTGCCAGCAGCACCCTCCGACAGGCTTTGATGGATGGCTACACCTTC. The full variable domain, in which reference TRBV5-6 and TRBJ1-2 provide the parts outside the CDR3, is DAGVTQSPTHLIKTRGQQVTLRCSPKSGHDTVSWYQQALGQGPQFIFQYYEEEERQRGNFPDRFSGHQFPNYSSELNVNALLLGDSALYLCASSTLRQALMDGYTFGSGTRLTVV.

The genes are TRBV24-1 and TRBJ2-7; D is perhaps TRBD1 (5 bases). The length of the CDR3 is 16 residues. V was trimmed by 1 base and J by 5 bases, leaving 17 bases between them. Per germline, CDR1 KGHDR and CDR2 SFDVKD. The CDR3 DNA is TGTGCCACCAGTGATTTCGGACCCCAGGGCGTCCACGAGCAGTACTTC. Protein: CATSDFGPQGVHEQYF.

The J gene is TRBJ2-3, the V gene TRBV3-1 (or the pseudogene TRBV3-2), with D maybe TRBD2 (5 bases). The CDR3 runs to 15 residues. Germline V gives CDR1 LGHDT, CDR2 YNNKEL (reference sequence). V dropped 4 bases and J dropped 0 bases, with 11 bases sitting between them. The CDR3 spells CASSLTLASTDTQYF. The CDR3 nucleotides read TGTGCCAGCAGCCTTACTCTAGCTAGCACAGATACGCAGTATTTT.

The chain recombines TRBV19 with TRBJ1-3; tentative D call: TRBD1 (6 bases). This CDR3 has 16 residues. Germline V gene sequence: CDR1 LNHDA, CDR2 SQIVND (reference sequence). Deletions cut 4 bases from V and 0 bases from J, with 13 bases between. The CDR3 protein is CASSTHRAHSGNTIYF. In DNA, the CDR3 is TGTGCCAGTAGTACTCACAGGGCCCACTCTGGAAACACCATATATTTT.

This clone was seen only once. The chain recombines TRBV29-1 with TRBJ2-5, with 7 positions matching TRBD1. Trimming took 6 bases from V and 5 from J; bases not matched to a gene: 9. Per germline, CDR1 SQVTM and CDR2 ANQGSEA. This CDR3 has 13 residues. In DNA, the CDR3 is TGCAGCGTCGAAAAAGGGGGCTTGGAGACCCAGTACTTC. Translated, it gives CSVEKGGLETQYF.

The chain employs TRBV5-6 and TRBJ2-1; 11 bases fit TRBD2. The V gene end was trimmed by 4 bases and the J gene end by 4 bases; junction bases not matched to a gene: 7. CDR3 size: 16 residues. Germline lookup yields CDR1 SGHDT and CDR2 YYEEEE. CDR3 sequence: CASSAFWTSGYNEQFF. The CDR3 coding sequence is TGTGCCAGCAGCGCATTCTGGACTAGCGGGTACAATGAGCAGTTCTTC.